The sequence of this T cell receptor beta chain was determined in a study of cytomegalovirus exposure and HLA in healthy donors. As regards this clone: Antigen unknown.

Germline V lookup: CDR1 KGHSH, CDR2 LQKENI. This CDR3 comprises 16 residues. Trimming at V came to 3 bases and at J to 3 bases, leaving 11 bases not matched to a gene. Overall study results and limits: In a later analysis, a missense DCLRE1C variant was linked to TCR beta V- and J-gene trimming. The study designated roughly 150 TCR beta chains cytomegalovirus-associated. A prior analysis recorded that most TCR beta V segments were productive about 87% or about 30% of the time.

Both 60 Vbeta primers and 13 Jbeta primers went into the PCR. TCRdb's copy holds only in-frame clones and misses some; the assay was immunoSEQ multiplex PCR. The data contain about 140,000 clones, over 75% of them singletons. The gene calls are TRBV18 and TRBJ2-7; 7 positions match TRBD1. What was sequenced was PBMCs. The receptor was derived from a man in his fifties in good health and CMV-seronegative. The chain's CDR3 is CASSPQTGWSLYEQYF. CDR3 sequence (DNA): TGTGCCAGCTCACCCCAGACAGGGTGGTCCCTCTACGAGCAGTACTTC.